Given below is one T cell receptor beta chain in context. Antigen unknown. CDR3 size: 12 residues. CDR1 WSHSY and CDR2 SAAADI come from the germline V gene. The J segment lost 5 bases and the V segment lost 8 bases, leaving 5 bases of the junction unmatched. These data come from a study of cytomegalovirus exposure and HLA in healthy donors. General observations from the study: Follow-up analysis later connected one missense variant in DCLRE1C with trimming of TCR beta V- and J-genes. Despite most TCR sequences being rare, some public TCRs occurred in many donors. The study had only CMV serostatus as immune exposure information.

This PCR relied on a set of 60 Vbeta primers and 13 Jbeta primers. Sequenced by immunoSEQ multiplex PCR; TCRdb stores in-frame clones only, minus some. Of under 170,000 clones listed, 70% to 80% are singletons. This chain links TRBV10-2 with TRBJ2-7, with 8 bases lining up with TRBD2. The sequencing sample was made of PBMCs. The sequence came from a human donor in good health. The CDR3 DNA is TGCGCCAGCTCGGGACTAGATCACGAGCAGTACTTC. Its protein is CASSGLDHEQYF.